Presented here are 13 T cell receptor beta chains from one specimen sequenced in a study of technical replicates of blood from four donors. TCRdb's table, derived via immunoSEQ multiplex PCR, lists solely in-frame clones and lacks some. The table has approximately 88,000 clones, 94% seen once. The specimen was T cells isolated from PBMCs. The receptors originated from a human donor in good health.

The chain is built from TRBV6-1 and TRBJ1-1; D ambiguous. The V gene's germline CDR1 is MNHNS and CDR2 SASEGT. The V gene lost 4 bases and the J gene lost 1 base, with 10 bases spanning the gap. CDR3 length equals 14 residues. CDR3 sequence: CASSVVSGNTEAFF. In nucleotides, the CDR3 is TGTGCCAGCAGTGTGGTGTCCGGGAACACTGAAGCTTTCTTT.

The CDR3 is CASGLVSGGLETQYF. CDR3 sequence (DNA): TGTGCTAGTGGTTTGGTAAGCGGAGGGTTAGAGACCCAGTACTTC. The V call is TRBV12-5, the J call TRBJ2-5; maybe TRBD2 (6 bases). The CDR3 is made up of 15 amino acids. V dropped 0 bases and J dropped 4 bases, with 12 bases sitting between them. Germline CDR1 and CDR2: LGHNT and FRNRAP.

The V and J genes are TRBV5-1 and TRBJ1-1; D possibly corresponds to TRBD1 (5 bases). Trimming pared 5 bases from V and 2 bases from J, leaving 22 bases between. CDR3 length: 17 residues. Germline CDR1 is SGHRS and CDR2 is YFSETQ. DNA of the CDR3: TGCGCCAGCAGTTTTGACAGTAATTCGGGTAAAAACACTGAAGCTTTCTTT. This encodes CASSFDSNSGKNTEAFF.

Here the CDR3 DNA reads TGTGCCAGCAGGGGGCCCACTGAAGCTTTCTTT. Translation gives CASRGPTEAFF. J is TRBJ1-1 and V is TRBV2, with D possibly being TRBD1 (5 bases). CDR1 is SNHLY, CDR2 FYNNEI, per germline. V was pared by 6 bases and J by 4 bases, with 6 bases between. The CDR3 contains 11 residues.

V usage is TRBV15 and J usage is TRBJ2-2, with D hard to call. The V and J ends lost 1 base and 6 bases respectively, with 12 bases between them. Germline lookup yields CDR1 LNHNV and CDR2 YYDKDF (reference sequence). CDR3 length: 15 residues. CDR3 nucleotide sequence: TGTGCCACCAGCAGAGGTGCTCAGTACGCCGGGGAGCTGTTTTTT. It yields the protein CATSRGAQYAGELFF.

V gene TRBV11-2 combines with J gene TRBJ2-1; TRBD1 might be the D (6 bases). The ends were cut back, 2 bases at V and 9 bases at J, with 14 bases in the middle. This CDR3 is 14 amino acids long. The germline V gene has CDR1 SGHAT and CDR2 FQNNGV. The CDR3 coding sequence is TGTGCCAGCAGCTTACCCCCAGGGGTGCCTGAGCAGTTCTTC. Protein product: CASSLPPGVPEQFF.

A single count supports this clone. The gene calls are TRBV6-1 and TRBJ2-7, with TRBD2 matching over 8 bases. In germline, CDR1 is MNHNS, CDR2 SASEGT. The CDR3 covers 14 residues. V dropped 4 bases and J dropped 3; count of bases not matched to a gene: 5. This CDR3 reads CASSGSGSGYEQYF. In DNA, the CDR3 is TGTGCCAGCAGTGGGAGCGGGAGCGGCTACGAGCAGTACTTC.

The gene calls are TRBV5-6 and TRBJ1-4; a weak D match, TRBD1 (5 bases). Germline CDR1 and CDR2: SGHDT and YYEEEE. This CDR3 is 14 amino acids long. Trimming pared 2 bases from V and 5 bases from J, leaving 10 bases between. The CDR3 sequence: CASSFDRPNEKLFF. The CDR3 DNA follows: TGTGCCAGCAGCTTCGACAGACCGAATGAAAAACTGTTTTTT.

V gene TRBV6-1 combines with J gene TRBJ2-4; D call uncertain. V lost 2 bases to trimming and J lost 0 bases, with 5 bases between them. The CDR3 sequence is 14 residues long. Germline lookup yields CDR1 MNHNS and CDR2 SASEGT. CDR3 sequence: CASSETLAKNIQYF. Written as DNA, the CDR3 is TGTGCCAGCAGTGAAACATTAGCCAAAAACATTCAGTACTTC.

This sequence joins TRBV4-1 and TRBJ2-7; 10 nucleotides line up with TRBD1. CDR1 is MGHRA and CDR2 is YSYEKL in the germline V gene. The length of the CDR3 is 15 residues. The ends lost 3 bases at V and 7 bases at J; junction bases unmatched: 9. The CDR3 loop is CASSHPGQGLGEQYF. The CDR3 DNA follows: TGCGCCAGCAGCCATCCGGGACAGGGGTTGGGTGAGCAGTACTTC.

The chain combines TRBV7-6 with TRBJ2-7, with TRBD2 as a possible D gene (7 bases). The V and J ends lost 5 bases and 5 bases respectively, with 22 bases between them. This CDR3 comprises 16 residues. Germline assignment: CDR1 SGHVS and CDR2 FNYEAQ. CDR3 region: CASSRLGGGTIHEQYF. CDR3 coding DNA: TGTGCCAGCAGCCGCTTAGGGGGGGGGACGATCCACGAGCAGTACTTC.

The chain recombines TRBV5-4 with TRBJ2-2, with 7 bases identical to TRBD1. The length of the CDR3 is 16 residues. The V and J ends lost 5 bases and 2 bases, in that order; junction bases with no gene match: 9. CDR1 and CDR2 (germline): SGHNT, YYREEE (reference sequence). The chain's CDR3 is CASRHSRQGNTGELFF. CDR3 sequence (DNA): TGTGCCAGCAGACATTCCAGACAGGGTAACACCGGGGAGCTGTTTTTT.

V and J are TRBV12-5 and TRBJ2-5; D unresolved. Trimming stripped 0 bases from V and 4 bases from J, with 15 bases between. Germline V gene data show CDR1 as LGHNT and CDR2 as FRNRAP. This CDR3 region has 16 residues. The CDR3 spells CASGLVLGAKRETQYF. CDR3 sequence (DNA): TGTGCTAGTGGTTTGGTACTCGGCGCAAAGCGAGAGACCCAGTACTTC.